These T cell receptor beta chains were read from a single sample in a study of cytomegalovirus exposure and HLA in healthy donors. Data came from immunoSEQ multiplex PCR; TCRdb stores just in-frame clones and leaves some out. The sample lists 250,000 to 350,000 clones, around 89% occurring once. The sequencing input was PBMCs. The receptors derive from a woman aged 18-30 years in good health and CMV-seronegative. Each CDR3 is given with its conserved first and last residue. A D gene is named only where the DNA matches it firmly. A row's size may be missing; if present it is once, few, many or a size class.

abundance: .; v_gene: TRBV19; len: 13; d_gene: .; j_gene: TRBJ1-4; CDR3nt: TGTGCCAGTTCTGCGCTTAGGGGGGAAAAACTGTTTTTT; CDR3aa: CASSALRGEKLFF
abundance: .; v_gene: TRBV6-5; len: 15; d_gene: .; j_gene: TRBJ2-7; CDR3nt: TGTGCCAGCAGTTACTCTTCGACAGCATCCTACGAGCAGTACTTC; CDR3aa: CASSYSSTASYEQYF
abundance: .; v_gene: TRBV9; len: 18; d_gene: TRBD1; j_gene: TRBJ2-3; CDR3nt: TGTGCCAGCAGCGTAGGAACAGGGGGTCTCCAATTCACAGATACGCAGTATTTT; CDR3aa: CASSVGTGGLQFTDTQYF
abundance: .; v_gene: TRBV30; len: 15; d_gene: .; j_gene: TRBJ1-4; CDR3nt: TGTGCCTGGAGTGTAGCCCTCCCACTTTCCGAAAAACTGTTTTTT; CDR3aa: CAWSVALPLSEKLFF
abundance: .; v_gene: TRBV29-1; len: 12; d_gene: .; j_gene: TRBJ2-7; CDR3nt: TGCAGCGCCAGGACAGACCCCTACGAGCAGTACTTC; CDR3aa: CSARTDPYEQYF
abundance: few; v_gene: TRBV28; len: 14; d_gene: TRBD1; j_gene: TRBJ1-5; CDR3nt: TGTGCCAGCAGTCCCAGGGGGCAGAATCAGCCCCAGCATTTT; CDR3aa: CASSPRGQNQPQHF
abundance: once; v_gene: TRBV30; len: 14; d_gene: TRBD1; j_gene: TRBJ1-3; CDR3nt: TGTGCCTGGAGTGGGGACAGGGATGGAAACACCATATATTTT; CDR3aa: CAWSGDRDGNTIYF
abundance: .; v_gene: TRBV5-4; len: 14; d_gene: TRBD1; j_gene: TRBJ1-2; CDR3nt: TGTGCCAGCAGCAACCCGGGACAGAACTATGGCTACACCTTC; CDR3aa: CASSNPGQNYGYTF
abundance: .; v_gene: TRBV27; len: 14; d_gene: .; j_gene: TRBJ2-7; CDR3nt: TGTGCCAGCAGTTTCGAGGGTGCAGGTGACGAGCAGTACTTC; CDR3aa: CASSFEGAGDEQYF
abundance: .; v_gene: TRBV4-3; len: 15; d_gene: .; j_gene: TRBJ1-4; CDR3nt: TGCGCCAGCAGCCAAGGGGGGGGTACTAATGAAAAACTGTTTTTT; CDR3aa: CASSQGGGTNEKLFF
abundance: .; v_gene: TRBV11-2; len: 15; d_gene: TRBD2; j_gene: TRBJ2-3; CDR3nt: TGTGCCAGCAGCTTAGATTGGCTAGCGGGTGCTCCGCAGTATTTT; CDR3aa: CASSLDWLAGAPQYF
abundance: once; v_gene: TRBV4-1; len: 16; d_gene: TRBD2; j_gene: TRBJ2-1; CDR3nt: TGCGCCAGCAGCGTACTCGGGACTAGCGTCGGCAATGAGCAGTTCTTC; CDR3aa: CASSVLGTSVGNEQFF
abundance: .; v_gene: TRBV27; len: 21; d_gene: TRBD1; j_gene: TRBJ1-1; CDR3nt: TGTGCCAGCAGTCCCTCGGTGCCGGGACAGGGATTGGTGGGGATGAACACTGAAGCTTTCTTT; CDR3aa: CASSPSVPGQGLVGMNTEAFF